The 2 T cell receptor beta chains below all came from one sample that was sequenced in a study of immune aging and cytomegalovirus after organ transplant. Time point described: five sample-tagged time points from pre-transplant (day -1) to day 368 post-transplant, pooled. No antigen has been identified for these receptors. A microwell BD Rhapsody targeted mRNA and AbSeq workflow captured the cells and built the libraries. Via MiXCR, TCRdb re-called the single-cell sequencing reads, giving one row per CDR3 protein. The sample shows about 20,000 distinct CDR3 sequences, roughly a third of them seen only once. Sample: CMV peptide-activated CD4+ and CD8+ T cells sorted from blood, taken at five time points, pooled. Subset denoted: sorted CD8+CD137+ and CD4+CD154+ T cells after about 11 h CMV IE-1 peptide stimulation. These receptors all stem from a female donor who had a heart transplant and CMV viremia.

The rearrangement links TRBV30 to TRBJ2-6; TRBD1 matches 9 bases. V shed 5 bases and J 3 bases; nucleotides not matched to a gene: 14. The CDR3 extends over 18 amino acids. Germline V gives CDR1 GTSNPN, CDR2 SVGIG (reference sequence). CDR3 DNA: TGTGCCTGGTGGGGACAGGGACCCGCTGGTAATGGGGCCAACGTCCTGACTTTC. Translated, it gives CAWWGQGPAGNGANVLTF.

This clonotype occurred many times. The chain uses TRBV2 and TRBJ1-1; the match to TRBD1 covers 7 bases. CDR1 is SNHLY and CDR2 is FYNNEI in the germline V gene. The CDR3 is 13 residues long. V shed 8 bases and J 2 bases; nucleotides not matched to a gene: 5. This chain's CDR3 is CASGRQGNTEAFF. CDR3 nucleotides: TGTGCCAGCGGTCGACAGGGCAACACTGAAGCTTTCTTT.